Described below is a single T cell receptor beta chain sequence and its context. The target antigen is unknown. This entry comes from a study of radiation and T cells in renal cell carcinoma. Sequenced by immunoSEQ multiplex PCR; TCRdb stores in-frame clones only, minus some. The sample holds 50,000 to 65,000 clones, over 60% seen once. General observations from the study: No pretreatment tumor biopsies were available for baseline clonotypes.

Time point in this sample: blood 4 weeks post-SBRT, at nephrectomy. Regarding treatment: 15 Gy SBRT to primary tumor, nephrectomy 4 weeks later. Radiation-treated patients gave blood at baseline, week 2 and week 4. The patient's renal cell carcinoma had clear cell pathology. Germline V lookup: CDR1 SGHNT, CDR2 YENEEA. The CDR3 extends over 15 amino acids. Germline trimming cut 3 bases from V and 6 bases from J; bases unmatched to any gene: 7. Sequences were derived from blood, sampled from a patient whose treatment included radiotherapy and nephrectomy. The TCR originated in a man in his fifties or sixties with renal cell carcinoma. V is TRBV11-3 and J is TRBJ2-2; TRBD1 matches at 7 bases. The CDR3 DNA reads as TGTGCCAGCAGCTTGGGAGACAGGGTCCCCGGGGAGCTGTTTTTT. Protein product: CASSLGDRVPGELFF.